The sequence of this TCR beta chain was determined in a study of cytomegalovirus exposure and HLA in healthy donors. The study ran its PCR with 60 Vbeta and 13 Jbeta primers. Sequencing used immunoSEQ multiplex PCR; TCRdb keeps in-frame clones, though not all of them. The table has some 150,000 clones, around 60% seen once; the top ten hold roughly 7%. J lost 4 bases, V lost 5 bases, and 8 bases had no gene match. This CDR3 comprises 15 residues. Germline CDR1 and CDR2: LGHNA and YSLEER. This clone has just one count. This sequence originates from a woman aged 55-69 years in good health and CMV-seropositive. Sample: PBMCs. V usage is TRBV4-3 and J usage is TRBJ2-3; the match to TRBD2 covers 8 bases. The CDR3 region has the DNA TGCGCCAGCAGCTATAAGCGGGGGCCCGCAGATACGCAGTATTTT. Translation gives CASSYKRGPADTQYF.